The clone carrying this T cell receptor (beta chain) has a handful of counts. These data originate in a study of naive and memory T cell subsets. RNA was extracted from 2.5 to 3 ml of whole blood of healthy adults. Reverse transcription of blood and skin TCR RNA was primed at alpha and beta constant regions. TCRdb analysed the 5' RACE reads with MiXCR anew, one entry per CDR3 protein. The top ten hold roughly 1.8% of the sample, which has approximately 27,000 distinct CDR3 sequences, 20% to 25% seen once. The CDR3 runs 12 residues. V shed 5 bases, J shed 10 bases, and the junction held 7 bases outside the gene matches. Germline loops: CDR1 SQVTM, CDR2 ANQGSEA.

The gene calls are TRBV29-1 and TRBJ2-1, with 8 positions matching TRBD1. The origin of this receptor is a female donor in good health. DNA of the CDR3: TGCAGCGTTATTTGGACAGGGCGGGAGCAGTTCTTC. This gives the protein CSVIWTGREQFF.